This TCR beta chain was recorded in a study of T-cell memory formation after mild COVID-19. The CDR3 covers 13 residues. Germline V gives CDR1 WNHNN, CDR2 SYGVQD (reference sequence). Trimming cost V 6 bases and J 5 bases, with 12 bases left between them. TCRdb re-derived calls from the 5' RACE reads in MiXCR, one entry per CDR3 protein. The table has 290,000 or so distinct CDR3 sequences, roughly a fifth seen once. Sequenced input: PBMCs or a T cell subset sorted from them (not recorded which). This clonotype originated in a man aged 18-30 years who had mild COVID-19 (a few samples of this study predate the infection). Cell type and time point are not known. The J gene is TRBJ2-3, the V gene TRBV10-1, with D possibly called TRBD1 or TRBD2 (6 bases each). CDR3 sequence reads: CASSGGPRDTQYF. In nucleotides, the CDR3 is TGCGCCAGCAGCGGGGGCCCTCGAGATACGCAGTATTTT.